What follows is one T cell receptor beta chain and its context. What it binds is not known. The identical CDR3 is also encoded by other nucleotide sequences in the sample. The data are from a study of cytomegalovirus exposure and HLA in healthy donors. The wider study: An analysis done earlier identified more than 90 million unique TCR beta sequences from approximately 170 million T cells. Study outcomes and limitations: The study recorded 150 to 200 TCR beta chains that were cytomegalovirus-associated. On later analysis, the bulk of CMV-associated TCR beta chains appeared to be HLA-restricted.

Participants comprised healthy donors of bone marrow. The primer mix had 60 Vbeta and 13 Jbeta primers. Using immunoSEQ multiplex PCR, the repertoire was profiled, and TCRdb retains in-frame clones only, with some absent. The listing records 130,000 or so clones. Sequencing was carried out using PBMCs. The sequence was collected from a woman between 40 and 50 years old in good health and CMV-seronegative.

The CDR3 DNA sequence: TGCGCCAGCAGCCAGGGGGAGGGTTTCGGGACGCCCGGGGAGCTGTTTTTT. Protein product: CASSQGEGFGTPGELFF. The rearrangement joins TRBV4-3 to TRBJ2-2; 7 nucleotides line up with TRBD2. This CDR3 has 17 amino acids. V was pared by 3 bases and J by 6 bases, with 13 bases of the junction left unmatched. Germline assignment: CDR1 LGHNA and CDR2 YSLEER.